Following are 26 T cell receptor beta chains from one sample sequenced in a study of blood T cell repertoires in COVID-19. Data came from immunoSEQ multiplex PCR; TCRdb stores just in-frame clones and leaves some out. The sample has just over 90,000 clones, almost 80% seen once. What was sequenced was peripheral blood. These receptors all come from a human donor in a cohort sampled during active COVID-19.

The gene calls are TRBV10-1 and TRBJ2-2, with TRBD2 matching 7 bases. The junction had 4 bases not matched to a gene; V was cut back by 5 bases and J by 4 bases. The CDR3 runs to 14 residues. Germline CDR1 reads WNHNN; CDR2 reads SYGVQD (reference sequence). DNA for the CDR3: TGCGCCAGCAGTCGGGGGGTAGGCACCGGGGAGCTGTTTTTT. It specifies CASSRGVGTGELFF.

The chain uses TRBV3-1 (or the pseudogene TRBV3-2) and TRBJ1-5; D might be TRBD1 (5 bases). The V and J ends lost 5 bases and 3 bases respectively, with 11 bases between them. This CDR3 is built from 14 residues. Germline loops: CDR1 LGHDT, CDR2 YNNKEL (reference sequence). The CDR3 region is CASSFRGDNQPQHF. The CDR3 nucleotides are TGTGCCAGCAGCTTCCGGGGGGACAATCAGCCCCAGCATTTT.

The rearrangement uses TRBV3-1 (or the pseudogene TRBV3-2) and TRBJ2-2; D uncertain. With 0 bases removed from V and 6 bases from J, the gap between germline ends came to 14 bases. CDR3 length: 16 residues. CDR1 LGHDT and CDR2 YNNKEL come from the germline V gene (reference sequence). The CDR3 sequence is CASSQDRTTLAGELFF. CDR3 DNA sequence: TGTGCCAGCAGCCAAGACCGTACTACGTTGGCCGGGGAGCTGTTTTTT.

The chain carries TRBV7-9 and TRBJ2-2; possible D gene TRBD1, 6 bases. Germline loops: CDR1 SEHNR, CDR2 FQNEAQ (reference sequence). The CDR3 runs 15 residues. V lost 5 bases and J lost 7, with 17 bases in between. CDR3 sequence: CASSPPGTLDGELFF. In DNA, the CDR3 is TGTGCCAGCAGCCCCCCGGGGACATTGGACGGGGAGCTGTTTTTT.

The CDR3 sequence: CASSQRQAASETQYF. CDR3 coding DNA: TGTGCCAGCAGCCAAAGACAGGCGGCTAGCGAGACCCAGTACTTC. The rearrangement joins TRBV3-1 (or the pseudogene TRBV3-2) to TRBJ2-5; D is possibly TRBD1 (6 bases). V shed 2 bases and J shed 5 bases, with 15 bases lying between them. The CDR3 sequence is 15 residues long. Germline loops: CDR1 LGHDT, CDR2 YNNKEL (reference sequence).

V gene TRBV3-1 (or the pseudogene TRBV3-2) combines with J gene TRBJ2-3, with 9 bases fitting TRBD2. The CDR3 covers 16 residues. Looked up from germline, CDR1 is LGHDT and CDR2 is YNNKEL (reference sequence). V lost 0 bases and J lost 8; bases outside the gene matches: 9. CDR3 nucleotide sequence: TGTGCCAGCAGCCAAGACGAACTAGCGGGTAAAGGTACGCAGTATTTT. Protein product: CASSQDELAGKGTQYF.

The rearrangement links TRBV28 to TRBJ2-7, with a possible D match to TRBD1 (7 bases). Germline values: CDR1 MDHEN, CDR2 SYDVKM. The CDR3 runs 14 residues. Trimming removed 6 bases at V and 6 bases at J, with 18 bases between. CDR3 sequence reads: CASRTSQGGREQYF. The CDR3 DNA sequence: TGTGCCAGCAGGACCAGTCAGGGGGGCCGCGAGCAGTACTTC.

This rearrangement joins TRBV5-1 to TRBJ2-2; the match to TRBD1 covers 9 bases. The length of the CDR3 is 14 residues. Per the germline V gene, CDR1 is SGHRS and CDR2 is YFSETQ. With 3 bases clipped from V and 4 bases from J, the junction kept 1 base outside the gene matches. For the CDR3, the DNA is TGCGCCAGCAGCTGGGGACAGGGCACCGGGGAGCTGTTTTTT. Translated, it gives CASSWGQGTGELFF. The full variable domain, rest sourced from reference TRBV5-1 and TRBJ2-2, is KAGVTQTPRYLIKTRGQQVTLSCSPISGHRSVSWYQQTPGQGLQFLFEYFSETQRNKGNFPGRFSGRQFSNSRSEMNVSTLELGDSALYLCASSWGQGTGELFFGEGSRLTVL.

The chain joins TRBV7-6 to TRBJ1-1; 7 positions match TRBD1. The trim removed 5 bases at V and 1 base at J, leaving 4 bases unmatched. The CDR3 totals 14 residues. Germline V gene sequence: CDR1 SGHVS, CDR2 FNYEAQ. Written as DNA, the CDR3 is TGTGCCAGCAGCCGTAGACAGGGGAACACTGAAGCTTTCTTT. It encodes CASSRRQGNTEAFF.

The chain couples TRBV28 to TRBJ1-1, with TRBD1 matching over 8 bases. The CDR3 contains 13 residues. Germline CDR1 MDHEN, CDR2 SYDVKM. V shed 5 bases, J shed 7 bases, and the junction held 6 bases outside the gene matches. In DNA, the CDR3 is TGTGCCAGCAGTCCTTCAGGGGGCGGTGAAGCTTTCTTT. Translation: CASSPSGGGEAFF. The whole variable domain, filled in from reference TRBV28 and TRBJ1-1, reads DVKVTQSSRYLVKRTGEKVFLECVQDMDHENMFWYRQDPGLGLRLIYFSYDVKMKEKGDIPEGYSVSREKKERFSLILESASTNQTSMYLCASSPSGGGEAFFGQGTRLTVV.

The chain links TRBV6-5 to TRBJ2-7; 11 positions agree with TRBD2. V trimming: 11 bases; J trimming: 5 bases; junction bases outside the gene matches: 8. CDR1 is MNHEY, CDR2 SVGAGI, per germline. CDR3 length: 13 amino acids. The CDR3 spells CACSASGRNEQYF. CDR3 bases: TGTGCCTGTTCGGCTAGCGGGAGGAACGAGCAGTACTTC.

The gene calls are TRBV15 and TRBJ1-1; 10 bases agree with TRBD1. The J segment lost 4 bases and the V segment lost 3 bases, leaving 11 bases of the junction unmatched. The CDR3 is made up of 17 amino acids. The germline gives CDR1 LNHNV, CDR2 YYDKDF (reference sequence). In DNA form, the CDR3 reads TGTGCCACCAGCAGCAACAAGGGACAGGGGAGTTTCACTGAAGCTTTCTTT. Translated: CATSSNKGQGSFTEAFF.

This sequence joins TRBV2 and TRBJ2-7; D possibly corresponds to TRBD1 (6 bases). The CDR3 is 12 amino acids. With 6 bases removed from V and 7 bases from J, the gap between germline ends came to 13 bases. Germline CDR1 is SNHLY and CDR2 is FYNNEI. The chain's CDR3 is CASRPQGWEQYF. DNA of the CDR3: TGTGCCAGCAGGCCACAGGGTTGGGAGCAGTACTTC.

The gene calls are TRBV7-2 and TRBJ1-3, with a possible D match to TRBD1 (6 bases). There are 16 residues in the CDR3. CDR1 and CDR2 from the germline V gene are SGHTA and FQGNSA. Trimming cost V 3 bases and J 0 bases, with 12 bases left between them. The CDR3: CASSLDTGSSGNTIYF. As DNA, the CDR3 is TGTGCCAGCAGCTTGGACACAGGGAGCTCTGGAAACACCATATATTTT.

A single count supports this clone. This chain joins TRBV7-9 and TRBJ1-6; 11 bases align to TRBD1. This CDR3 is built from 14 residues. Per the germline V gene, CDR1 is SEHNR and CDR2 is FQNEAQ (reference sequence). Unmatched junction bases numbered 3, after V lost 4 bases and J lost 10 bases. In DNA form, the CDR3 reads TGTGCCAGCAGCTCGGACAGGGGGCGGTCACCCCTCCACTTT. Protein: CASSSDRGRSPLHF.

The V call is TRBV6-5, the J call TRBJ1-2; no clear D gene. Germline loops: CDR1 MNHEY, CDR2 SVGAGI. The CDR3 has 14 amino acids. Trimming removed 7 bases from V and 8 bases from J, with 20 bases in between. The CDR3 DNA sequence: TGTGCCAGCACGTCCGCGCAGGATCGTCGGGGCTACACCTTC. Translating it yields CASTSAQDRRGYTF.

This clone was seen a handful of times. This rearrangement joins TRBV28 to TRBJ1-1; D is possibly TRBD1 (6 bases). The CDR3 spans 13 residues. Germline V gene lookup returns CDR1 MDHEN and CDR2 SYDVKM. With 5 bases removed from V and 0 bases from J, the gap between germline ends came to 7 bases. Here the CDR3 DNA reads TGTGCCAGCAGTGGACAGCTGAACACTGAAGCTTTCTTT. Its translation: CASSGQLNTEAFF.

The chain uses TRBV18 and TRBJ1-1; D remains unclear. This CDR3 spans 15 amino acids. The V and J ends lost 2 bases and 5 bases respectively, with 15 bases between them. The V gene's germline CDR1 is KGHSH and CDR2 LQKENI. As DNA, the CDR3 is TGTGCCAGCTCACCAAGAGAGCAGCGAATGACTGAAGCTTTCTTT. This translates into CASSPREQRMTEAFF.

This clone was recorded once. A junction boundary mismatches the germline segment, possibly from a read error. V is TRBV27 and J is TRBJ1-4; no definite D call. CDR1 is MNHEY, CDR2 SMNVEV, per germline (reference sequence). This CDR3 is built from 11 residues. CDR3 amino acids: CASSFVPYSVF. The DNA for the CDR3 is TGTGCCAGCAGTTTCGTCCCGTACTCGGTTTTT.

This clone was recorded at least ten times. The CDR3 region is CASSLKGEGNSGNTIYF. For the CDR3, the DNA is TGTGCCAGCAGCCTCAAAGGGGAAGGAAACTCTGGAAACACCATATATTTT. The chain employs TRBV4-2 and TRBJ1-3; D possibly corresponds to TRBD1 (5 bases). CDR3 length: 17 amino acids. CDR1 and CDR2 from the germline V gene are LGHNA and YNFKEQ. V gave up 4 bases and J gave up 0 bases, with 16 bases separating them.

This sequence joins TRBV9 and TRBJ2-7, with 7 nucleotides matching TRBD2. V lost 0 bases, J lost 2 bases, and 2 bases stayed unmatched. CDR1 and CDR2 from the germline V gene are SGDLS and YYNGEE. The CDR3 covers 14 residues. The CDR3 DNA is TGTGCCAGCAGCGTAGAGGGAGGGCCCTACGAGCAGTACTTC. Protein product: CASSVEGGPYEQYF.

V is TRBV11-3 and J is TRBJ2-7; tentatively, D is TRBD2 (5 bases). Between the trimmed V and J ends, which lost 1 base and 2 bases, there was a span of 6 bases. Germline loops: CDR1 SGHNT, CDR2 YENEEA. The CDR3 has 13 residues. CDR3 coding DNA: TGTGCCAGCAGCTTAGGGGAGACCTACGAGCAGTACTTC. Translation gives CASSLGETYEQYF.

J is TRBJ2-1 and V is TRBV2; D might be TRBD1 (5 bases). Trimming took off 5 bases at V and 2 bases at J, with 10 bases between the two ends. The CDR3 runs 14 residues. From germline, CDR1 is SNHLY and CDR2 FYNNEI. The CDR3 protein is CASSMQGPYNEQFF. The DNA for the CDR3 is TGTGCCAGCAGTATGCAGGGCCCCTACAATGAGCAGTTCTTC.

Regarding this clone: Different DNA sequences within this sample yield the same CDR3. The J gene is TRBJ1-5, the V gene TRBV7-2; the D is unclear. Trimming took off 6 bases at V and 2 bases at J, with 8 bases between the two ends. The germline V gene encodes CDR1 SGHTA and CDR2 FQGNSA. The CDR3 runs to 13 residues. This CDR3 reads CASSLRGNQPQHF. For the CDR3, the DNA is TGTGCCAGCAGTCTCCGGGGCAATCAGCCCCAGCATTTT.

The chain is built from TRBV5-6 and TRBJ1-2; D not certain. Deletions cut 6 bases from V and 5 bases from J, with 20 bases between. The CDR3 has 15 residues. Germline V gene data show CDR1 as SGHDT and CDR2 as YYEEEE. The CDR3 nucleotides are TGTGCCAGCACTCTGCTTGGAGGTGGGCTTTATGGCTACACCTTC. Residues: CASTLLGGGLYGYTF.

The chain links TRBV3-1 (or the pseudogene TRBV3-2) to TRBJ1-2; no clear D gene. CDR1 LGHDT and CDR2 YNNKEL come from the germline V gene (reference sequence). The CDR3 totals 15 residues. Trimming left V 1 base short and J 2 bases short, with 11 bases between. The CDR3 nucleotides are TGTGCCAGCAGCCAAGGTAGAGGAACCAACTATGGCTACACCTTC. Amino acids: CASSQGRGTNYGYTF.